This T cell receptor beta chain was found in a study of cytomegalovirus exposure and HLA in healthy donors. Use of 60 Vbeta and 13 Jbeta primers characterized the PCR. Method: immunoSEQ multiplex PCR; TCRdb's copy keeps in-frame clones and lacks some. Of about 130,000 clones in the sample, over 70% were seen once. CDR1 and CDR2 (germline): SQVTM, ANQGSEA. The trim removed 5 bases at V and 2 bases at J, leaving 2 bases unmatched. The CDR3 runs 13 residues. General study points: The authors reported that TCR beta sequences could predict HLA-A and HLA-B alleles. These predictions were accurate for most subjects in the first cohort. It was 150 to 200 TCR beta chains that were listed as cytomegalovirus-associated. Segments of the TCR beta V type were, in most cases, productive about 87% or about 30% of the time in an earlier analysis.

In regard to this clone: Its antigen is not identified.

The specimen was PBMCs. The gene calls are TRBV29-1 and TRBJ2-3; the match to TRBD2 covers 9 bases. This sequence was found in a woman between 55 and 75 years old in good health and CMV-seropositive. CDR3 in amino acids: CSVQRGVTDTQYF. The CDR3 DNA reads as TGCAGCGTTCAGCGGGGGGTCACAGATACGCAGTATTTT.